The 25 T cell receptor beta chains reported below all come from one sample, sequenced in a study of T cell responses to AZD1222 COVID-19 vaccine. Generated by immunoSEQ multiplex PCR, the TCRdb table keeps only in-frame clones and is missing some. The sample includes roughly 160,000 clones, less than 95% of them seen just once. The specimen was peripheral blood, collected on day 0 of AZD1222 vaccination. These receptors were taken from an adult in good health.

Written as DNA, the CDR3 is TGTGCCAGCAGCTCCCATTGGACAGGCTACGAGCAGTACTTC. Translated: CASSSHWTGYEQYF. The chain joins TRBV7-9 to TRBJ2-7; 7 bases are shared with TRBD1. V lost 4 bases, J lost 3 bases, and 6 bases stayed unmatched. This CDR3 spans 14 amino acids. Per the germline V gene, CDR1 is SEHNR and CDR2 is FQNEAQ (reference sequence).

The chain links TRBV4-1 to TRBJ2-2; tentatively, D is TRBD2 (6 bases). Deletions cut 0 bases from V and 3 bases from J, with 17 bases between. CDR1 is MGHRA and CDR2 is YSYEKL in the germline V gene. This CDR3 spans 18 amino acids. The CDR3 protein is CASSQDPIRGTYTGELFF. CDR3 bases: TGCGCCAGCAGCCAAGACCCCATACGGGGGACCTACACCGGGGAGCTGTTTTTT.

This chain joins TRBV6-5 and TRBJ2-1; 9 bases fit TRBD1. The germline V gene encodes CDR1 MNHEY and CDR2 SVGAGI. This CDR3 region has 15 residues. Trimming removed 4 bases from V and 3 bases from J; junction bases left unmatched: 4. This chain's CDR3 is CASSSDRGIYNEQFF. As DNA, the CDR3 is TGTGCCAGCAGTTCGGACAGGGGCATCTACAATGAGCAGTTCTTC.

The genes are TRBV11-2 and TRBJ2-5, with D possibly being TRBD2 (5 bases). V lost 3 bases and J 0 bases, leaving 5 bases between the germline ends. The CDR3 runs to 13 residues. Germline V gene lookup returns CDR1 SGHAT and CDR2 FQNNGV. CDR3 protein: CASSFGDQETQYF. DNA of the CDR3: TGTGCCAGCAGCTTCGGGGACCAAGAGACCCAGTACTTC.

The chain is built from TRBV9 and TRBJ2-2; tentative D call: TRBD1 (6 bases). The CDR3 runs 17 residues. Trimming left V 5 bases short and J 1 base short, with 18 bases between. Germline CDR1 and CDR2: SGDLS and YYNGEE. The CDR3 nucleotides read TGTGCCAGCAGTTGGGGGCCGACTATTATGAACACCGGGGAGCTGTTTTTT. Translated, it gives CASSWGPTIMNTGELFF.

The V and J genes are TRBV9 and TRBJ2-5, with 12 bases aligning to TRBD2. Germline lookup yields CDR1 SGDLS and CDR2 YYNGEE. Losses at the gene ends were 2 bases for V and 4 bases for J; bases not matched to a gene: 3. This CDR3 region has 15 residues. The CDR3 sequence is CASSVWTSGVETQYF. CDR3 coding DNA: TGTGCCAGCAGCGTCTGGACTAGCGGGGTAGAGACCCAGTACTTC.

The CDR3 here is CASSRSQGLYGYTF. CDR3 nucleotides: TGTGCCAGCAGTCGAAGTCAGGGGCTCTATGGCTACACCTTC. The gene calls are TRBV27 and TRBJ1-2, with a weak D call TRBD1 (6 bases). The CDR3 has 14 residues. V was shortened by 5 bases and J by 4 bases, with 14 bases between the two germline ends. Germline assignment: CDR1 MNHEY and CDR2 SMNVEV (reference sequence).

This clone has only a few counts. This chain connects TRBV5-4 to TRBJ1-2; D unresolved. Trimming removed 0 bases from V and 8 bases from J, with 14 bases in between. Germline loops: CDR1 SGHNT, CDR2 YYREEE (reference sequence). This CDR3 contains 14 residues. The CDR3 sequence: CASSLAGGPGGYTF. The CDR3 DNA sequence: TGTGCCAGCAGCTTGGCAGGCGGGCCGGGAGGCTACACCTTC. The full variable domain, in which reference TRBV5-4 and TRBJ1-2 provide the parts outside the CDR3, is ETGVTQSPTHLIKTRGQQVTLRCSSQSGHNTVSWYQQALGQGPQFIFQYYREEENGRGNFPPRFSGLQFPNYSSELNVNALELDDSALYLCASSLAGGPGGYTFGSGTRLTVV.

The V call is TRBV11-2, the J call TRBJ2-1; D possibly uses TRBD1 or TRBD2 (6 bases each). The CDR3 consists of 13 residues. Trimming pared 6 bases from V and 10 bases from J, leaving 16 bases between. CDR1 and CDR2 from the germline V gene are SGHAT and FQNNGV. This chain's CDR3 is CASRYLGGTEQFF. The CDR3 nucleotides read TGTGCCAGCAGGTACCTGGGGGGCACGGAGCAGTTCTTC.

This clone was recorded only once. This chain links TRBV29-1 with TRBJ2-7; maybe TRBD1 (6 bases). The CDR3 sequence is 12 residues long. The germline gives CDR1 SQVTM, CDR2 ANQGSEA. Trimming pared 4 bases from V and 2 bases from J, leaving 9 bases between. The CDR3 is CSVGQVTYEQYF. DNA for the CDR3: TGCAGCGTTGGACAGGTTACCTACGAGCAGTACTTC.

The chain links TRBV6-5 to TRBJ2-3, with D hard to call. This CDR3 has 11 residues. The germline V gene has CDR1 MNHEY and CDR2 SVGAGI. V lost 5 bases and J lost 2, with 2 bases in between. CDR3 protein: CASSNTDTQYF. As DNA, the CDR3 is TGTGCCAGCAGTAACACAGATACGCAGTATTTT.

The chain couples TRBV7-7 to TRBJ2-2; 15 bases map to TRBD2. The germline gives CDR1 SSHAT, CDR2 FNYEAQ (reference sequence). This CDR3 comprises 14 residues. The CDR3: CASGLAGGTGELFF. CDR3 coding DNA: TGTGCTAGCGGACTAGCGGGGGGGACCGGGGAGCTGTTTTTT.

This rearrangement joins TRBV4-1 to TRBJ2-3; D is tentatively TRBD1 or TRBD2 (5 bases each). Trimming took 0 bases from V and 0 from J, leaving 13 bases between them. The CDR3 consists of 17 residues. Germline loops: CDR1 MGHRA, CDR2 YSYEKL. The CDR3 bases are TGCGCCAGCAGCCAAGATGGGACCCCCACAAGCACAGATACGCAGTATTTT. This codes for CASSQDGTPTSTDTQYF.

V and J are TRBV4-3 and TRBJ1-2; possibly TRBD1 for D (5 bases). The CDR3 is 14 amino acids. V lost 0 bases, J lost 8 bases, and 13 bases lay in between. CDR1 and CDR2 from the germline V gene are LGHNA and YSLEER. The CDR3 loop reads CASSQESGVGGYTF. For the CDR3, the DNA is TGCGCCAGCAGCCAAGAGTCGGGGGTGGGAGGCTACACCTTC.

The rearrangement links TRBV29-1 to TRBJ1-2, with D uncertain. This CDR3 comprises 15 residues. Germline CDR1 SQVTM, CDR2 ANQGSEA. V was shortened by 2 bases and J by 3 bases, with 16 bases between the two germline ends. Here the CDR3 DNA reads TGCAGCGTTGAAAGTGACCCCCTACCCGACTATGGCTACACCTTC. Protein sequence: CSVESDPLPDYGYTF.

This clone is a singleton in its sample. This rearrangement joins TRBV4-3 to TRBJ2-7; D is uncertain. V was shortened by 0 bases and J by 3 bases, with 15 bases between the two germline ends. Germline V lookup: CDR1 LGHNA, CDR2 YSLEER. This CDR3 has 16 amino acids. DNA of the CDR3: TGCGCCAGCAGCCAAGAAGCATACCAAGACGGCTACGAGCAGTACTTC. Translation: CASSQEAYQDGYEQYF.

This chain links TRBV19 with TRBJ1-2; D uncertain. The CDR3 extends over 14 amino acids. Germline CDR1 is LNHDA and CDR2 is SQIVND (reference sequence). Between the trimmed V and J ends, which lost 2 bases and 8 bases, there was a span of 15 bases. CDR3 DNA: TGTGCCAGTAGTATATTGCTTCGTCTAACGGGCTACACCTTC. It specifies CASSILLRLTGYTF.

The V and J genes are TRBV3-1 (or the pseudogene TRBV3-2) and TRBJ2-7, with D hard to call. Germline CDR1 is LGHDT and CDR2 is YNNKEL (reference sequence). Trimming shortened V by 1 base and J by 3 bases, and 7 bases separated the two germline ends. The CDR3 is 13 amino acids. CDR3 nucleotides: TGTGCCAGCAGCCAAGCCCCAGGCTACGAGCAGTACTTC. Protein product: CASSQAPGYEQYF.

The gene calls are TRBV28 and TRBJ1-5; tentatively, D is TRBD1 (6 bases). Trimming removed 4 bases from V and 3 bases from J, with 16 bases in between. CDR3 length: 16 amino acids. Germline V gene lookup returns CDR1 MDHEN and CDR2 SYDVKM. The CDR3 coding sequence is TGTGCCAGCAGTTCCGGTGGGAGGGGGTTCAATCAGCCCCAGCATTTT. It is translated as CASSSGGRGFNQPQHF.

Concerning this clone itself: Other DNA sequences of this sample code for an identical CDR3. The chain carries TRBV9 and TRBJ2-7, with 9 positions matching TRBD1. V shed 2 bases and J 3 bases; nucleotides not matched to a gene: 3. This CDR3 spans 14 amino acids. Germline CDR1 is SGDLS and CDR2 is YYNGEE. CDR3 in amino acids: CASSVGQGNYEQYF. In nucleotides, the CDR3 is TGTGCCAGCAGCGTGGGACAGGGAAACTACGAGCAGTACTTC.

The genes are TRBV12-3 or TRBV12-4 and TRBJ1-2; 7 bases fit TRBD1. Trimming at V came to 6 bases and at J to 7 bases, leaving 5 bases not matched to a gene. The CDR3 loop spans 12 amino acids. The CDR3 loop is CASSLNRGGYTF. CDR3 nucleotide sequence: TGTGCCAGCAGCCTGAACAGGGGTGGCTACACCTTC.

The chain employs TRBV3-1 (or the pseudogene TRBV3-2) and TRBJ2-1, with TRBD2 matching 8 bases. After removal of 0 bases from V and 4 bases from J, the junction contained 5 bases not matched to a gene. The CDR3 length is 16 residues. Germline lookup yields CDR1 LGHDT and CDR2 YNNKEL (reference sequence). CDR3 sequence: CASSQDRRGAYNEQFF. DNA of the CDR3: TGTGCCAGCAGCCAAGATAGGCGGGGGGCGTACAATGAGCAGTTCTTC.

The CDR3 DNA reads as TGTGCCAGCAGCTTCTGGGGGACTTCGCAGTATTTT. It is translated as CASSFWGTSQYF. The gene calls are TRBV11-3 and TRBJ2-3, with a tentative D call TRBD2 (6 bases). CDR3 length: 12 residues. Trimming shortened V by 3 bases and J by 10 bases, and 11 bases separated the two germline ends. Germline V gene data show CDR1 as SGHNT and CDR2 as YENEEA.

The J gene is TRBJ1-6, the V gene TRBV9; D is possibly TRBD1 (5 bases). V lost 0 bases, J lost 6 bases, and 13 bases lay in between. The CDR3 is 16 residues long. CDR1 is SGDLS and CDR2 is YYNGEE in the germline V gene. CDR3 sequence reads: CASSVADQGGNSPLHF. The CDR3 DNA reads TGTGCCAGCAGCGTAGCTGACCAGGGCGGTAATTCACCCCTCCACTTT. The full variable domain, in which reference TRBV9 and TRBJ1-6 provide the parts outside the CDR3, is DSGVTQTPKHLITATGQRVTLRCSPRSGDLSVYWYQQSLDQGLQFLIQYYNGEERAKGNILERFSAQQFPDLHSELNLSSLELGDSALYFCASSVADQGGNSPLHFGNGTRLTVT.

This sequence joins TRBV10-3 and TRBJ1-1, with TRBD1 as a possible D gene (6 bases). Trimming took off 0 bases at V and 1 base at J, with 9 bases between the two ends. The CDR3 extends over 15 amino acids. Germline V gene sequence: CDR1 ENHRY, CDR2 SYGVKD. The CDR3, as DNA: TGTGCCATCAGTGAGTCCCCGACAGGGAACACTGAAGCTTTCTTT. Encoded protein: CAISESPTGNTEAFF.